These 3 T cell receptor beta chains share one sample of origin, sequenced in a study of shared clonotypes between healthy human individuals. Sequencing was performed with immunoSEQ multiplex PCR; in TCRdb, only in-frame clones are kept and a portion is missing. The table has over a million clones, approximately 70% seen once. Sequenced: memory CD4+ T cells sorted from blood. Subset given: CD45RA-negative fraction. These TCRs come from a man between 18 and 35 years old in good health.

Remarks on this clone: The identical CDR3 is also encoded by other nucleotide sequences in the sample. This sequence joins TRBV6-5 and TRBJ1-2; D call uncertain. The CDR3 runs 11 residues. Deletions cut 7 bases from V and 4 bases from J, with 7 bases between. In germline, CDR1 is MNHEY, CDR2 SVGAGI. The CDR3 protein is CASMDFYGYTF. The CDR3 DNA is TGTGCCAGCATGGATTTCTATGGCTACACCTTC.

As concerns this clone: Other DNA variants within this sample encode the same CDR3. This chain joins TRBV19 and TRBJ1-3, with D possibly matching TRBD1 (5 bases). The V end lost 1 base, the J end lost 4 bases, and 5 bases lay between the germline ends. The CDR3 has 13 residues. Germline-derived CDR1 and CDR2 are LNHDA and SQIVND (reference sequence). The CDR3 is CASSIGGGNTIYF. In nucleotides, the CDR3 is TGTGCCAGTAGTATAGGGGGCGGAAACACCATATATTTT.

This sequence joins TRBV6-1 and TRBJ2-1; D not certain. Germline V lookup: CDR1 MNHNS, CDR2 SASEGT. The CDR3 covers 16 residues. The V end lost 2 bases, the J end lost 0 bases, and 11 bases lay between the germline ends. The CDR3 nucleotides read TGTGCCAGCAGTGAAAGAGGCGGCAGCTCCTACAATGAGCAGTTCTTC. This codes for CASSERGGSSYNEQFF.